One sample yielded the 2 T cell receptor beta chains listed below, sequenced in a study of post-analysis software for immune sequencing data. General study points: Comparison of patients with controls showed 4 to 6 TRBV segments more frequent in patients, TRBV5-6, TRBV5-1 and TRBV20-1 among them.

Each TCR beta cDNA library carried unique molecular identifiers. TCRdb recomputed calls from the PCR reads with MiXCR, one row per CDR3 protein. The sample holds around 500,000 distinct CDR3 sequences, roughly 34% seen once. Antigens for these TCRs are unknown. Sequencing used blood. The receptor set was obtained from a girl aged 2 to 17 with multiple sclerosis.

The rearrangement joins TRBV18 to TRBJ1-2; 10 bases map to TRBD1. After removal of 4 bases from V and 1 base from J, the junction contained 3 bases not matched to a gene. Germline assignment: CDR1 KGHSH and CDR2 LQKENI. There are 15 residues in the CDR3. CDR3 sequence: CASSRDRGLNYGYTF. CDR3 DNA: TGTGCCAGCTCACGGGACAGGGGACTTAACTATGGCTACACCTTC.

This clonotype turned up a few times. The V and J genes are TRBV9 and TRBJ1-1; D unclear. V was clipped by 4 bases and J by 1 base, with 8 bases between them. The germline V gene has CDR1 SGDLS and CDR2 YYNGEE. The CDR3 extends over 13 amino acids. CDR3 sequence (DNA): TGTGCCAGCAGCTGGAATCCGAACACTGAAGCTTTCTTT. Residues: CASSWNPNTEAFF.